This T cell receptor (beta chain) was sequenced during a study of T cells in Graves' hyperthyroidism and ophthalmopathy. V was clipped by 2 bases and J by 5 bases, with 10 bases between them. The CDR3 runs to 13 residues. The germline V gene has CDR1 LGHDT and CDR2 YNNKEL (reference sequence). Hyperthyroidism, newly diagnosed and lasting under 2 months, affected patients aged 18 to 65. It was RNA transcripts that yielded the amplified TCR beta CDR3 regions. The HTBI primer set served for first-round RT-PCR of the TCR CDR3. TCRdb called the multiplex PCR reads again in MiXCR, with one record for every CDR3 protein. The repertoire holds about 360,000 distinct CDR3 sequences, roughly 25% seen once, with more than 60% in the top ten. Study results and caveats: Stable hyperthyroidism and ophthalmopathy were separated using 13 V-J signatures. Researchers found most expanded thyroid clonotypes above 0.001 in blood as well.

This clonotype was counted only a few times. Its cognate antigen is unknown. The rearrangement uses TRBV3-1 and TRBJ2-7; D is perhaps TRBD1 (5 bases). This TCR derives from a man in his forties or fifties with Graves' hyperthyroidism. Source material: blood. The CDR3 bases are TGTGCCAGCAGCCAACCAGGGTTGAACGAGCAGTACTTC. Translated: CASSQPGLNEQYF.